In its sample, the clone carrying this T cell receptor (beta chain) was seen many times. What it binds is unknown. Germline V gives CDR1 MDHEN, CDR2 SYDVKM. The CDR3 has 14 residues. With 8 bases removed from V and 3 bases from J, the gap between germline ends came to 14 bases. This entry belongs to a study of early T cells in non-severe SARS-CoV-2 infection. Study as a whole: Alpha and beta chains were unpaired, from unsorted whole-blood bulk RNA.

General study results and limits: Private and CD4 specificities were missed by VDJdb matching, which favored anti-spike CD8 responses.

Molecules of cDNA were individually given unique molecular identifiers that were attached to them. TCRdb re-called the 5' RACE reads with MiXCR, one entry per CDR3 protein. The data contain approximately 70,000 distinct CDR3 sequences, approximately 12% of them singletons. This chain uses TRBV28 with TRBJ1-5; no definite D call. Material for sequencing was whole blood. This clonotype was sampled from an adult who was a healthcare worker with PCR-confirmed SARS-CoV-2 infection or an uninfected control (not recorded which). CDR3 in DNA: TGTGCCAGCCAAGTTTTGAGGGCCAATCAGCCCCAGCATTTT. Its translation is CASQVLRANQPQHF.